A selection of T cell receptor beta chains follows, all from one sample in a study of response to subunit inactivated influenza vaccine. TCRdb reanalysed the RT-PCR reads using MiXCR and keeps one entry per CDR3 protein. The sample records about 610,000 distinct CDR3 sequences, 12% to 15% being singletons. This specimen consisted of PBMCs from blood, obtained approximately 12 days after vaccination. Every receptor here comes from a man aged 45-60 years who received an inactivated influenza vaccine. CDR3s include the opening cysteine and the closing phenylalanine or tryptophan. The listing skips clone size in some rows; elsewhere it reads once, few, many or a size class.

size	J	V	CDR3
NA	TRBJ1-6	TRBV4-3	CASSQDRGSYNSPLHF
NA	TRBJ2-7	TRBV4-2	CASSQDERGLYEQYF
few	TRBJ1-2	TRBV27	CASRPTTGGWGYTF
NA	TRBJ2-1	TRBV20-1	CSAREGSVGEQFF
NA	TRBJ2-6	TRBV4-2	CASSRPQELTSGANVLTF
NA	TRBJ2-2	TRBV6-2/TRBV6-3	CASSHQQPGLVGLNTGELFF
NA	TRBJ2-6	TRBV7-2	CASRTVPDGANVLTF
few	TRBJ1-2	TRBV9	CASSEAPEGRGYTF
few	TRBJ1-1	TRBV12-3/TRBV12-4	CASSPDSGLAFF
NA	TRBJ2-2	TRBV25-1	CASSYQSTGELFF
NA	TRBJ2-2	TRBV9	CASSVDGTYTGELFF
few	TRBJ2-1	TRBV4-3	CASSPQDRDGNEQFF
NA	TRBJ1-2	TRBV27	CASSPSGPGDYGYTF
few	TRBJ2-2	TRBV5-1	CASSARSRLGELFF
many	TRBJ2-2	TRBV24-1	CATSDYAGELFF
NA	TRBJ2-7	TRBV29-1	CSVDSRGSGEQYF
NA	TRBJ2-3	TRBV7-8	CASSLAPSGGGDTQYF
NA	TRBJ2-1	TRBV11-3	CASSLERTGVNEQFF
few	TRBJ2-3	TRBV20-1	CSAREDTGGKWDTQYF
few	TRBJ1-2	TRBV14	CASSPSPGLPEVYTF
few	TRBJ2-1	TRBV4-3	CASSQDTAANEQFF
NA	TRBJ2-7	TRBV20-1	CSASLAEEQYF
NA	TRBJ1-5	TRBV9	CASSLRQGGRNQPQHF
many	TRBJ2-1	TRBV10-3	CAISESHLSRGSTYNEQFF
NA	TRBJ1-6	TRBV5-1	CASSAGTDNSPLHF
few	TRBJ1-2	TRBV7-2	CASSLGGRVAGYTF
NA	TRBJ2-2	TRBV7-2	CASSLAMGRRAGELFF
few	TRBJ1-2	TRBV4-3	CASSQVGTTSVYGYTF
NA	TRBJ2-5	TRBV5-4	CASSKRDGQETQYF
NA	TRBJ2-1	TRBV7-3	CASSPGVVANNEQFF
NA	TRBJ2-1	TRBV11-2	CASSLGGQGGYNEQFF
once	TRBJ2-2	TRBV20-1	CSARAGGLYTGELFF
NA	TRBJ2-2	TRBV5-1	CASSATGGYTGELFF
NA	TRBJ2-3	TRBV5-6	CASSYGSQTRLDTQYF
few	TRBJ2-1	TRBV6-2/TRBV6-3	CASSSWARTMENEQFF
few	TRBJ2-3	TRBV5-6	CASSLDTGRADTQYF
NA	TRBJ2-3	TRBV10-3	CAISERGLAGAGTDTQYF
few	TRBJ1-4	TRBV7-2	CASSRLGLATNEKLFF
NA	TRBJ2-7	TRBV12-3/TRBV12-4	CASSIAGGFYEQYF
NA	TRBJ2-7	TRBV12-3/TRBV12-4	CASRLGPSYYEQYF
few	TRBJ2-2	TRBV7-2	CASSLGRFPAFRDRRRNTGELFF
few	TRBJ2-1	TRBV20-1	CSARDRGRVTYNEQFF
NA	TRBJ2-5	TRBV12-3/TRBV12-4	CASSLARSQETQYF
NA	TRBJ2-1	TRBV9	CASSVEFGNEQFF
few	TRBJ2-6	TRBV19	CASRAMRDSGANVLTF
many	TRBJ2-3	TRBV28	CASSSQDTQYF
NA	TRBJ2-7	TRBV20-1	CSARVRKTSSYEQYF
NA	TRBJ1-1	TRBV20-1	CSAGPGLGTEAFF
few	TRBJ2-7	TRBV6-1	CASSTTGAGYEQYF
few	TRBJ2-2	TRBV12-3/TRBV12-4	CASSRQTNTGELFF
NA	TRBJ2-5	TRBV18	CASPSPTQETQYF